What follows are 15 T cell receptor beta chains derived from one specimen sequenced in a study of cytomegalovirus exposure and HLA in healthy donors. Amplification used 60 Vbeta primers and 13 Jbeta primers. Libraries were prepared by immunoSEQ multiplex PCR; TCRdb keeps only in-frame clonotypes and omits some of them. The sample has about 73,000 clones, roughly 70% seen once. The sequencing sample was made of PBMCs. These TCRs come from a man aged 65 to 79 in good health and CMV-seronegative.

The chain uses TRBV19 and TRBJ1-1; D may be TRBD1 (5 bases). V gave up 6 bases and J gave up 1 base, with 15 bases separating them. Germline CDR1 is LNHDA and CDR2 is SQIVND (reference sequence). The length of the CDR3 is 15 residues. CDR3 sequence reads: CASRGNQGPNTEAFF. For the CDR3, the DNA is TGTGCCAGTAGGGGAAATCAGGGTCCGAACACTGAAGCTTTCTTT.

This clone was observed a few times. The V and J genes are TRBV19 and TRBJ1-2; 7 nucleotides line up with TRBD1. The junction had 12 bases not matched to a gene; V was cut back by 5 bases and J by 3 bases. The CDR3 length is 16 residues. CDR1 is LNHDA and CDR2 is SQIVND in the germline V gene (reference sequence). CDR3 residues: CASSAPQGQGYYGYTF. Here the CDR3 DNA reads TGTGCCAGTAGTGCACCACAGGGGCAGGGGTACTATGGCTACACCTTC.

The chain couples TRBV11-2 to TRBJ2-3; weak D call: TRBD2 (5 bases). Germline values: CDR1 SGHAT, CDR2 FQNNGV. This CDR3 is 15 amino acids long. The V and J ends lost 6 bases and 3 bases respectively, with 16 bases between them. The CDR3 reads CASRRTRLATDTQYF. The CDR3 DNA reads as TGTGCCAGCAGGAGGACCCGTCTAGCAACAGATACGCAGTATTTT.

This clone was observed many times. The chain couples TRBV6-5 to TRBJ2-1; 12 bases map to TRBD2. CDR3 length: 15 residues. With V trimmed by 2 bases and J by 7 bases, 3 bases remained unmatched. Germline assignment: CDR1 MNHEY and CDR2 SVGAGI. The CDR3 bases are TGTGCCAGCAGTTACGGGCTAGCGGGGGGGAATGAGCAGTTCTTC. Translating it yields CASSYGLAGGNEQFF.

The chain is built from TRBV7-9 and TRBJ1-5; 7 nucleotides align to TRBD1. Germline CDR1 reads SEHNR; CDR2 reads FQNEAQ (reference sequence). The CDR3 extends over 12 amino acids. V shed 2 bases and J 8 bases; nucleotides not matched to a gene: 0. The CDR3 loop reads CASSLTGEPQHF. The CDR3 region has the DNA TGTGCCAGCAGCTTAACAGGGGAGCCCCAGCATTTT. The variable domain in full, with the rest retrieved from reference TRBV7-9 and TRBJ1-5, is DTGVSQNPRHKITKRGQNVTFRCDPISEHNRLYWYRQTLGQGPEFLTYFQNEAQLEKSRLLSDRFSAERPKGSFSTLEIQRTEQGDSAMYLCASSLTGEPQHFGDGTRLSIL.

The chain employs TRBV7-9 and TRBJ1-4; 9 nucleotides align to TRBD1. CDR3 size: 15 residues. V trimming: 6 bases; J trimming: 8 bases; junction bases outside the gene matches: 10. In germline, CDR1 is SEHNR, CDR2 FQNEAQ (reference sequence). For the CDR3, the DNA is TGTGCCAGCAGGAAAACAGGGACAGGGCCCGAAAAACTGTTTTTT. Its protein is CASRKTGTGPEKLFF.

The table lists this clone with a few counts. The chain joins TRBV5-1 to TRBJ1-2, with 10 bases matching TRBD1. With 4 bases clipped from V and 6 bases from J, the junction kept 9 bases outside the gene matches. The V gene's germline CDR1 is SGHRS and CDR2 YFSETQ. CDR3 length: 15 residues. CDR3 coding DNA: TGCGCCAGCAGCGCTACCCCCGGGACAGGGGATGGCTACACCTTC. Residues: CASSATPGTGDGYTF.

The chain carries TRBV5-6 and TRBJ1-6; 8 bases align to TRBD1. The V segment lost 3 bases and the J segment 10 bases; nucleotides outside the gene matches: 9. The CDR3 contains 15 residues. CDR1 and CDR2 (germline): SGHDT, YYEEEE. The CDR3 protein is CASSSRGQGWSPLHF. The CDR3 region has the DNA TGTGCCAGCAGCTCTCGCGGACAGGGTTGGTCACCCCTCCACTTT. The variable domain in full, with the rest retrieved from reference TRBV5-6 and TRBJ1-6, is DAGVTQSPTHLIKTRGQQVTLRCSPKSGHDTVSWYQQALGQGPQFIFQYYEEEERQRGNFPDRFSGHQFPNYSSELNVNALLLGDSALYLCASSSRGQGWSPLHFGNGTRLTVT.

The J gene is TRBJ2-5, the V gene TRBV19, with D perhaps matching TRBD1 (5 bases). The DNA end favors TRBJ2-7, so the J call may be wrong. CDR3 length: 13 amino acids. From germline, CDR1 is LNHDA and CDR2 SQIVND (reference sequence). The CDR3 is CASSSDSYSEQYF. The DNA of the CDR3 is TGTGCCAGTAGCAGCGACAGCTACTCCGAGCAGTACTTC.

The CDR3, as DNA: TGTGCCAGCAGCCTTGGACAGGGGGTCAATCAGCCCCAGCATTTT. Translating it yields CASSLGQGVNQPQHF. The V call is TRBV5-8, the J call TRBJ1-5; TRBD1 matches at 10 bases. Germline CDR1 is SGHTS and CDR2 is YDEGEE. The length of the CDR3 is 15 residues. The ends lost 4 bases at V and 3 bases at J; junction bases unmatched: 4.

This sequence joins TRBV18 and TRBJ2-6, with 10 bases aligning to TRBD1. The CDR3 spans 20 residues. Germline V gives CDR1 KGHSH, CDR2 LQKENI. V was clipped by 3 bases and J by 0 bases; unmatched bases: 11. Written as DNA, the CDR3 is TGTGCCAGCTCACCTCGGGACAGGGGTCCCCTTTTCTCTGGGGCCAACGTCCTGACTTTC. This codes for CASSPRDRGPLFSGANVLTF.

V usage is TRBV2 and J usage is TRBJ1-5; D is unresolved. The CDR3 sequence is 15 residues long. Germline CDR1 reads SNHLY; CDR2 reads FYNNEI. The V gene lost 5 bases and the J gene lost 2 bases, with 13 bases spanning the gap. The CDR3: CASSPGSSGNQPQHF. DNA for the CDR3: TGTGCCAGCAGTCCGGGCAGTAGCGGCAATCAGCCCCAGCATTTT.

The V call is TRBV7-2, the J call TRBJ2-5; 10 nucleotides agree with TRBD2. CDR1 and CDR2 from the germline V gene are SGHTA and FQGNSA. This CDR3 comprises 16 residues. Germline trimming cut 1 base from V and 5 bases from J; bases unmatched to any gene: 7. The CDR3 DNA is TGTGCCAGCAGCTTAGGCCTAGCGGGAGCAGGGGAGACCCAGTACTTC. Protein sequence: CASSLGLAGAGETQYF.

This clone was seen a single time. CDR3 loop: CASSLDRTGGRELFF. The CDR3 coding sequence is TGTGCCAGCAGCTTAGACCGGACAGGGGGAAGGGAGCTGTTTTTT. The V gene is TRBV11-3, the J gene TRBJ2-2; 10 bases are a match to TRBD1. Germline CDR1 SGHNT, CDR2 YENEEA. Losses at the gene ends were 0 bases for V and 9 bases for J; bases not matched to a gene: 4. The CDR3 has 15 residues.

V and J are TRBV19 and TRBJ2-5; 8 positions agree with TRBD2. CDR1 is LNHDA and CDR2 is SQIVND in the germline V gene (reference sequence). CDR3 length: 15 amino acids. V lost 6 bases and J lost 5; bases outside the gene matches: 11. The CDR3 here is CASSMALAGRETQYF. The CDR3 DNA is TGTGCCAGTAGCATGGCGCTAGCGGGTAGGGAGACCCAGTACTTC.